The next 18 T cell receptor beta chains were all read from a single sample in a study of blood T cell repertoires in COVID-19. TCRdb's table, derived via immunoSEQ multiplex PCR, lists solely in-frame clones and lacks some. Of 490,000 or so clones listed, roughly nine tenths are singletons. Sequencing was performed on PBMCs or T cells enriched from blood (not recorded which). The receptors were gathered from a woman aged 55 to 70 who had recovered from COVID-19.

This clone appeared once. The V call is TRBV5-4, the J call TRBJ2-6; D gene unclear. The CDR3 contains 14 residues. Trimming took off 4 bases at V and 0 bases at J, with 5 bases between the two ends. CDR1 is SGHNT and CDR2 is YYREEE in the germline V gene (reference sequence). DNA of the CDR3: TGTGCCAGCAGCGCACACTCTGGGGCCAACGTCCTGACTTTC. It translates to CASSAHSGANVLTF.

The rearrangement uses TRBV12-5 and TRBJ2-3; D remains ambiguous. Trimming took off 0 bases at V and 6 bases at J, with 13 bases between the two ends. CDR3 length: 15 residues. Germline V CDR1 and CDR2: LGHNT, FRNRAP. The CDR3 DNA reads as TGTGCTAGTGGTTTGGTACGTCCCCAACGGGATACGCAGTATTTT. The encoded protein is CASGLVRPQRDTQYF.

The J gene is TRBJ1-6, the V gene TRBV10-3; 7 bases line up with TRBD1. Germline CDR1 ENHRY, CDR2 SYGVKD. V lost 0 bases to trimming and J lost 6 bases; unmatched junction nucleotides: 2. The CDR3 spans 15 residues. CDR3 amino acids: CAISESSGGNSPLHF. For the CDR3, the DNA is TGTGCCATCAGTGAGTCTTCAGGGGGTAATTCACCCCTCCACTTT.

The chain couples TRBV18 to TRBJ2-3, with a possible D match to TRBD2 (5 bases). Trimming took off 6 bases at V and 3 bases at J, with 16 bases between the two ends. Germline CDR1 and CDR2: KGHSH and LQKENI. The CDR3 length is 15 residues. CDR3 coding DNA: TGTGCCAGCTCCCCGGGGTATCTTCCTACAGATACGCAGTATTTT. It specifies CASSPGYLPTDTQYF.

CDR3 DNA: TGTGCCAGCAGCCAAGAGTTACAGGGGTCGGTGTCCGGGGAGCTGTTTTTT. This translates into CASSQELQGSVSGELFF. The chain carries TRBV14 and TRBJ2-2; 7 bases match TRBD1. Trimming took 0 bases from V and 6 from J; bases not matched to a gene: 10. CDR1 is SGHDN, CDR2 FVKESK, per germline. The CDR3 consists of 17 residues.

V is TRBV7-9 and J is TRBJ2-7; possible D gene TRBD1, 7 bases. Germline V gene sequence: CDR1 SEHNR, CDR2 FQNEAQ (reference sequence). With 1 base removed from V and 4 bases from J, the gap between germline ends came to 14 bases. The CDR3 extends over 15 amino acids. The CDR3 reads CASSLGQGGLYEQYF. The CDR3 region has the DNA TGTGCCAGCAGCTTAGGACAGGGAGGTTTGTACGAGCAGTACTTC.

This clone was counted a few times. Here the CDR3 DNA reads TGTGCCACCAGTGACTGGCTCGTCTTGTCAGAGCAGTACGTC. Residues: CATSDWLVLSEQYV. The rearrangement joins TRBV24-1 to TRBJ2-7; the D is unclear. V lost 4 bases and J 7 bases, leaving 16 bases between the germline ends. This CDR3 contains 14 residues. Germline assignment: CDR1 KGHDR and CDR2 SFDVKD.

The count of this clone is one. The chain recombines TRBV5-5 with TRBJ1-2; 7 bases line up with TRBD1. CDR1 is SGHKS and CDR2 is YYEKEE in the germline V gene (reference sequence). J gave up 2 bases and V 4 bases, and 14 bases lay outside the gene matches. CDR3 size: 17 residues. CDR3 bases: TGTGCCAGCAGCCAATCCCTCCGACAGGGACCCAACTATGGCTACACCTTC. Protein: CASSQSLRQGPNYGYTF.

The chain links TRBV11-3 to TRBJ2-5, with D possibly matching TRBD1 (5 bases). This CDR3 is 13 amino acids long. Trimming removed 1 base from V and 7 bases from J, with 10 bases in between. Per germline, CDR1 SGHNT and CDR2 YENEEA. The CDR3 here is CASSLGPQGTQYF. In nucleotides, the CDR3 is TGTGCCAGCAGCTTAGGACCTCAGGGGACCCAGTACTTC.

As for this clone: Other nucleotide sequences in the sample specify the same CDR3. The chain joins TRBV5-1 to TRBJ1-3; D may be TRBD1 (5 bases). Germline V gene lookup returns CDR1 SGHRS and CDR2 YFSETQ. There are 15 residues in the CDR3. V was shortened by 0 bases and J by 2 bases, with 9 bases between the two germline ends. Here the CDR3 DNA reads TGCGCCAGCAGCTTGGGCGGAGGGGCTGGAAACACCATATATTTT. Amino acid sequence: CASSLGGGAGNTIYF.

This rearrangement joins TRBV7-9 to TRBJ1-3; TRBD1 matches 8 bases. Germline-derived CDR1 and CDR2 are SEHNR and FQNEAQ (reference sequence). The CDR3 has 14 residues. The V segment lost 5 bases and the J segment 4 bases; nucleotides outside the gene matches: 4. The CDR3: CASSRTGSGNTIYF. DNA for the CDR3: TGTGCCAGCAGCCGGACAGGGAGCGGAAACACCATATATTTT.

This clone was counted only a few times. The CDR3 is CSASVRGLNYGYTF. CDR3 DNA sequence: TGCAGTGCTAGTGTAAGGGGCCTCAACTATGGCTACACCTTC. The rearrangement links TRBV20-1 to TRBJ1-2, with D possibly being TRBD1 (5 bases). This CDR3 has 14 amino acids. Trimming took off 3 bases at V and 2 bases at J, with 13 bases between the two ends. Germline loops: CDR1 DFQATT, CDR2 SNEGSKA (reference sequence).

The J gene is TRBJ2-7, the V gene TRBV11-3; TRBD1 aligns across 9 bases. Germline V gives CDR1 SGHNT, CDR2 YENEEA. The V gene end was trimmed by 6 bases and the J gene end by 6 bases; junction bases not matched to a gene: 12. The CDR3 runs to 15 residues. The DNA for the CDR3 is TGTGCCAGCAGGCGCGGAGGACAGGGGTTTGCCGAGCAGTACTTC. Its protein is CASRRGGQGFAEQYF.

V is TRBV27 and J is TRBJ2-3; 7 nucleotides match TRBD2. Germline V CDR1 and CDR2: MNHEY, SMNVEV (reference sequence). Trimming at V came to 2 bases and at J to 11 bases, leaving 13 bases not matched to a gene. This CDR3 region has 15 residues. In DNA form, the CDR3 reads TGTGCCAGCAGTTTAGTGACACGGGGGGTTGGGAAGCAGTATTTT. Its translation: CASSLVTRGVGKQYF.

V and J are TRBV15 and TRBJ1-3; TRBD1 matches at 8 bases. CDR3 length: 16 residues. Germline CDR1 reads LNHNV; CDR2 reads YYDKDF (reference sequence). V was clipped by 2 bases and J by 3 bases; unmatched bases: 6. CDR3 loop: CATSRQGAFNGNTIYF. The CDR3 bases are TGTGCCACCAGCAGACAGGGGGCTTTTAATGGAAACACCATATATTTT.

V and J are TRBV5-1 and TRBJ1-2; the match to TRBD1 covers 8 bases. In germline, CDR1 is SGHRS, CDR2 YFSETQ. The CDR3 covers 15 residues. Losses at the gene ends were 4 bases for V and 1 base for J; bases not matched to a gene: 6. Here the CDR3 reads CASSPRTGNNYGYTF. The DNA for the CDR3 is TGCGCCAGCAGCCCACGGACAGGGAATAACTATGGCTACACCTTC.

V and J are TRBV3-1 (or the pseudogene TRBV3-2) and TRBJ1-6; a possible D gene is TRBD1 (6 bases). CDR1 and CDR2 (germline): LGHDT, YNNKEL (reference sequence). The CDR3 is 16 residues long. Trimming shortened V by 6 bases and J by 7 bases, and 19 bases separated the two germline ends. CDR3 residues: CASSFRGKSLNSPLHF. Written as DNA, the CDR3 is TGTGCCAGCAGTTTCAGGGGAAAGAGCTTAAATTCACCCCTCCACTTT.

This chain connects TRBV18 to TRBJ1-1; maybe TRBD1 (5 bases). There are 13 residues in the CDR3. Germline V lookup: CDR1 KGHSH, CDR2 LQKENI. Trimming cost V 3 bases and J 11 bases, with 16 bases left between them. CDR3 DNA sequence: TGTGCCAGCTCACCCCCGGGACTGCCGACGGCTTTCTTT. This codes for CASSPPGLPTAFF.